This T cell receptor beta chain was profiled in a study of OX40 agonist ivuxolimab in advanced cancers. For context, the study as a whole: Ivuxolimab, which targeted the costimulatory receptor OX40 (CD134), was an agonistic, fully human IgG2 monoclonal antibody. The paper covers the monotherapy dose-escalation part of the phase I ivuxolimab trial, which included N ≈ 52 patients. Prior anti-PD-1, anti-PD-L1 or anti-CTLA-4 therapy was permitted, and about two fifths of dose-escalation patients had received checkpoint inhibitors. Among the roughly 52 dose-escalation patients, about 19 had hepatocellular carcinoma, some 15 melanoma, 9 renal cell carcinoma and 9 head and neck cancer. A male proportion of around 81% and a mean age of approximately 55 years, ranging from about 20 to 79, were recorded for the dose-escalation cohort. Intravenous ivuxolimab was administered to patients every 2 weeks at six dose levels: 0.01, 0.1, 0.3, 1.5, 3 and 10 mg/kg. Partial responses occurred in three dose-escalation patients, of whom one had hepatocellular carcinoma and two had cutaneous melanoma. Peripheral TCRbeta sequencing was intended to test whether TCR sequence diversity was altered and clonal T-cell expansion was caused by ivuxolimab. The study at large found these results: The antigen specificity of the peripheral T cells that underwent clonal expansion was not determined. In the 0.1-3.0 mg/kg groups, partial responders were among the patients with the lowest normalized peripheral clonal expansion, particularly in CD8+ T cells. At doses from 0.1 to 3.0 mg/kg, clonal expansion was seen in both CD4+ and CD8+ blood T cells between baseline and week 6. After ivuxolimab, more expanded clones were found on average in CD8+ T cells than in CD4+ T cells. Low levels of normalized T-cell clonal expansion were also seen in some patients who did not respond.

The trial excluded patients who had a history of autoimmune disease or were on systemic immunosuppression. Peripheral blood for TCR sequencing was collected from all dose cohorts at baseline, on cycle 4 day 1, and on cycle 7 day 1. The samples were drawn from a first-in-human, open-label, multicenter phase I dose-escalation trial of ivuxolimab. The trial enrolled adults with locally advanced or metastatic head and neck squamous cell, hepatocellular, melanoma or renal cell carcinoma. CD4+ and CD8+ T cells were sorted separately from peripheral blood before TCR sequencing. Details on this clone: Its antigen specificity is not known. No base qualities exist here, and no much larger clone lies one base off it.

Relative to germline, V is missing 1 base and J is missing 6 bases, with 5 bases of the junction outside any gene match. Looking up the germline V gene (reference sequence) yields CDR1 SEHNR and CDR2 FQNEAQ. The CDR3 starts with the cysteine, ends with the phenylalanine, and has 16 residues. Only the CDR3 portion is preserved as DNA: 48 bases, with reading frame beginning at the first base. Genomic DNA was isolated from the sorted cells so that the TCRbeta CDR3 region could be sequenced. TCRbeta CDR3 regions were sequenced using the immunoSEQ Assay. The immuneACCESS repertoire file appears here via TCRdb, limited to in-frame rearrangements. These files lack a portion of the clones; in checked studies, under half of the deficit traces to unresolved V genes, and the cause of the others is not known. For this sample the table gives more than 65,000 clones, of which just over 90% were detected only once. The ten largest clonotypes hold about 0.29% of the sample.

Sequencing used CD4+ or CD8+ T cells sorted from blood, obtained in a trial of the OX40 agonist ivuxolimab. The chain joins TRBV7-9 to TRBJ2-2; a stretch of 10 junction bases matches TRBD1. The TCR originated in an adult with an advanced solid tumor such as melanoma, head and neck, liver or kidney cancer. The bases read TGTGCCAGCAGCTTAGTGACAGGGGGCGACGCCGGGGAGCTGTTTTTT. Its amino acids are CASSLVTGGDAGELFF.